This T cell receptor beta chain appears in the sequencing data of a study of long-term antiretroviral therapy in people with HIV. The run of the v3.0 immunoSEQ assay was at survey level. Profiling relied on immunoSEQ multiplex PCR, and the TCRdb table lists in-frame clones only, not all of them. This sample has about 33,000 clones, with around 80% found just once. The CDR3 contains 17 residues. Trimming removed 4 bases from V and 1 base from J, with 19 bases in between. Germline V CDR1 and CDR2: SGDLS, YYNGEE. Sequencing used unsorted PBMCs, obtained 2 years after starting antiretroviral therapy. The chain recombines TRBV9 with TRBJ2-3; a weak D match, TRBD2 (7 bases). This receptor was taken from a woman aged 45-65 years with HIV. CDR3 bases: TGTGCCAGCAGCCCTAGGGAGGGGGGGACCCGCACAGATACGCAGTATTTT. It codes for CASSPREGGTRTDTQYF.